Listed below are T cell receptor beta chains from one sample, sequenced in a study of CXCR3-negative and CXCR3-positive naive CD8 T cells. TCRdb reanalyzed the 5' RACE reads, giving one entry per CDR3 protein sequence and no DNA. Its table lists approximately 60,000 distinct CDR3 sequences. Material for sequencing was memory CD8+ T cells from blood. All receptors derive from a human donor in good health. Some clones in this sample may be carry-over from other donors' samples. Each CDR3 is given with its conserved first and last residue. The order of the fields is V gene, J gene, CDR3 protein.

v_gene: TRBV27
j_gene: TRBJ1-5
CDR3aa: CASSLKGIQPQHF

v_gene: TRBV11-3
j_gene: TRBJ2-7
CDR3aa: CASSATGPFYEQYF

v_gene: TRBV12-3/TRBV12-4
j_gene: TRBJ1-5
CDR3aa: CASSLADDHANQPQHF

v_gene: TRBV6-4
j_gene: TRBJ2-1
CDR3aa: CASSPQGDSYNEQFF

v_gene: TRBV14
j_gene: TRBJ2-7
CDR3aa: CASSQETKRDTPADEQYF

v_gene: TRBV2
j_gene: TRBJ2-1
CDR3aa: CASTLGQGGGNEQFF

v_gene: TRBV6-1
j_gene: TRBJ2-4
CDR3aa: CASSNEEGLAEIINIQYF

v_gene: TRBV18
j_gene: TRBJ1-2
CDR3aa: CASSTGQGWGYTF

v_gene: TRBV11-3
j_gene: TRBJ2-1
CDR3aa: CASSLSGQLGFYNEQFF

v_gene: TRBV7-3
j_gene: TRBJ2-2
CDR3aa: CASSGGGMAGELFF

v_gene: TRBV14
j_gene: TRBJ2-7
CDR3aa: CASSQGVPYEQYF

v_gene: TRBV6-4
j_gene: TRBJ1-6
CDR3aa: CASSETGPNSPLHF

v_gene: TRBV6-5
j_gene: TRBJ2-6
CDR3aa: CASSEDPVPGANVLTF

v_gene: TRBV6-6
j_gene: TRBJ2-1
CDR3aa: CASRAGPYNEQFF

v_gene: TRBV20-1
j_gene: TRBJ2-7
CDR3aa: CSADAQGISYEQYF

v_gene: TRBV29-1
j_gene: TRBJ2-7
CDR3aa: CSVGIMGYEQYF

v_gene: TRBV30
j_gene: TRBJ2-1
CDR3aa: CAWGQELGRNEQFF

v_gene: TRBV6-2/TRBV6-3
j_gene: TRBJ1-6
CDR3aa: CATTDGDNSPLHF

v_gene: TRBV20-1
j_gene: TRBJ2-7
CDR3aa: CSAASGISYEQYF

v_gene: TRBV29-1
j_gene: TRBJ2-7
CDR3aa: CSVEVGAGDTYEQYF

v_gene: TRBV24-1
j_gene: TRBJ2-4
CDR3aa: CATSGSNIQYF

v_gene: TRBV29-1
j_gene: TRBJ2-7
CDR3aa: CSAVLVSNYEQYF

v_gene: TRBV21-1
j_gene: TRBJ1-2
CDR3aa: CASSQTGGEEDGYTF

v_gene: TRBV5-1
j_gene: TRBJ2-7
CDR3aa: CASSSPTGQSDYEQYF

v_gene: TRBV29-1
j_gene: TRBJ2-3
CDR3aa: CSMTGTSGFTDTQYF

v_gene: TRBV5-1
j_gene: TRBJ2-1
CDR3aa: CASSLVPQSSYNEQFF

v_gene: TRBV7-2
j_gene: TRBJ2-7
CDR3aa: CASSAGRYEQYF

v_gene: TRBV7-3
j_gene: TRBJ2-7
CDR3aa: CASGLDGGEQYF

v_gene: TRBV7-9
j_gene: TRBJ1-1
CDR3aa: CASSESPELAFF

v_gene: TRBV27
j_gene: TRBJ1-2
CDR3aa: CASSFSGNYGYTF

v_gene: TRBV6-2/TRBV6-3
j_gene: TRBJ2-2
CDR3aa: CASSRSLNRNTGELFF

v_gene: TRBV15
j_gene: TRBJ2-7
CDR3aa: CATSRALAGAYEQYF

v_gene: TRBV28
j_gene: TRBJ2-1
CDR3aa: CASIPLSYNEQFF

v_gene: TRBV6-2/TRBV6-3
j_gene: TRBJ2-1
CDR3aa: CASSPSLASGGESYNEQFF

v_gene: TRBV15
j_gene: TRBJ1-5
CDR3aa: CATSSRGEYQPQHF

v_gene: TRBV5-5
j_gene: TRBJ2-7
CDR3aa: CASSWTGTDSGEQYF

v_gene: TRBV7-9
j_gene: TRBJ2-7
CDR3aa: CASSWDSSYEQYF

v_gene: TRBV7-9
j_gene: TRBJ1-1
CDR3aa: CASSLKGTEAFF

v_gene: TRBV7-9
j_gene: TRBJ2-5
CDR3aa: CASSLGPITFF

v_gene: TRBV5-5
j_gene: TRBJ2-1
CDR3aa: CASSLAHKDNEQFF

v_gene: TRBV6-2/TRBV6-3
j_gene: TRBJ1-1
CDR3aa: CASSYSRETGSEAFF

v_gene: TRBV20-1
j_gene: TRBJ2-3
CDR3aa: CSARDRVSGGPQYF

v_gene: TRBV18
j_gene: TRBJ1-1
CDR3aa: CASSAPTGTEAFF

v_gene: TRBV5-1
j_gene: TRBJ2-1
CDR3aa: CASSYPGRSSSYNEQFF

v_gene: TRBV7-6
j_gene: TRBJ2-7
CDR3aa: CASSPSGLAGEQYF

v_gene: TRBV30
j_gene: TRBJ2-7
CDR3aa: CAWSPGTGHYEQYF

v_gene: TRBV28
j_gene: TRBJ1-2
CDR3aa: CASSPRRDGYTF

v_gene: TRBV5-6
j_gene: TRBJ1-2
CDR3aa: CASSPTGLIYGYTF

v_gene: TRBV20-1
j_gene: TRBJ1-6
CDR3aa: CSARTGTEYSPLHF

v_gene: TRBV7-2
j_gene: TRBJ1-2
CDR3aa: CASSETGLYGYTF

v_gene: TRBV29-1
j_gene: TRBJ2-6
CDR3aa: CSATTGANVLTF

v_gene: TRBV6-5
j_gene: TRBJ2-1
CDR3aa: CASSYRGTGNEQFF

v_gene: TRBV7-9
j_gene: TRBJ1-1
CDR3aa: CASSSTTGLNTEAFF

v_gene: TRBV7-6
j_gene: TRBJ2-1
CDR3aa: CASSLALAGGREQFF

v_gene: TRBV5-5
j_gene: TRBJ2-1
CDR3aa: CASSLLGGLAEDSSYNEQFF

v_gene: TRBV29-1
j_gene: TRBJ1-2
CDR3aa: CSADLGYGYTF

v_gene: TRBV28
j_gene: TRBJ2-3
CDR3aa: CASTPRLGADTQYF

v_gene: TRBV6-6
j_gene: TRBJ2-7
CDR3aa: CASTPLDPTGEQYF

v_gene: TRBV7-9
j_gene: TRBJ2-1
CDR3aa: CASSLAPTGPHEQFF